The clone carrying this T cell receptor beta chain was picked up a small number of times. No antigen is known for it. Losses at the gene ends were 6 bases for V and 3 bases for J; bases not matched to a gene: 16. The length of the CDR3 is 19 residues. Germline CDR1 LNHDA, CDR2 SQIVND (reference sequence). These data originate in a study of beta chain features in type 1 diabetes. Study findings and constraints: Among patients with Type 1 diabetes, TCRB CDR3s were moderately but significantly shorter in every one of the four CD4+ subsets.

It was via CD45RO/CCR7/CD25/CD127/CD95/CD27 that CD4+ naive, central memory, regulatory and stem cell-like memory cells were sorted. The isolated RNA, all of it, was reverse transcribed, so expressed TCRB transcripts were what got sequenced. Repertoires were generated with immunoSEQ multiplex PCR, while TCRdb's copy carries only in-frame clones and drops some. The data hold about 650,000 clones, with around 11% observed a single time. The chain employs TRBV19 and TRBJ2-6, with TRBD1 matching over 8 bases. Sequences were obtained from naive CD4+ T cells from blood. This receptor was identified in a man aged 30 to 45 with type 1 diabetes. CDR3 loop: CASRGVGTGGRHGANVLTF. The CDR3 nucleotides read TGTGCCAGTAGAGGCGTCGGGACAGGAGGGCGACATGGGGCCAACGTCCTGACTTTC.